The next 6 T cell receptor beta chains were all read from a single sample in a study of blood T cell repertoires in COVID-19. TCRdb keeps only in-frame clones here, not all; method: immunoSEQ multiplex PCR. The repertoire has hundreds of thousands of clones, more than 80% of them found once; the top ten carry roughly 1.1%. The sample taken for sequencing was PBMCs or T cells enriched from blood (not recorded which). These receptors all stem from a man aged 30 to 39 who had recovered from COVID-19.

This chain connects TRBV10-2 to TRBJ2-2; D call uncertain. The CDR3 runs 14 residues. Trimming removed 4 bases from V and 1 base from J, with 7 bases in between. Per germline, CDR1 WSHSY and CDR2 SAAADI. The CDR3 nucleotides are TGCGCCAGCAGTGCACTCGTGAACACCGGGGAGCTGTTTTTT. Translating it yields CASSALVNTGELFF.

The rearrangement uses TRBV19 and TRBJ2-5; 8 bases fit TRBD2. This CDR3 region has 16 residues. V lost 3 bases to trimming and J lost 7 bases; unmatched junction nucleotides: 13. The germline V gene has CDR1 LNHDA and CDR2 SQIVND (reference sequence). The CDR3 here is CASSIGSGAETGTQYF. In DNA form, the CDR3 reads TGTGCCAGTAGTATCGGTAGCGGGGCCGAGACTGGGACCCAGTACTTC.

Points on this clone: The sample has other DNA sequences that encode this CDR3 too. The CDR3 DNA is TGCGCCAGCAGCTCCAGGACGGGAGGTGAAAAACTGTTTTTT. Translating gives CASSSRTGGEKLFF. The genes are TRBV5-1 and TRBJ1-4; D is ambiguous. Trimming removed 3 bases from V and 7 bases from J, with 13 bases in between. The CDR3 contains 14 residues. The germline V gene has CDR1 SGHRS and CDR2 YFSETQ.

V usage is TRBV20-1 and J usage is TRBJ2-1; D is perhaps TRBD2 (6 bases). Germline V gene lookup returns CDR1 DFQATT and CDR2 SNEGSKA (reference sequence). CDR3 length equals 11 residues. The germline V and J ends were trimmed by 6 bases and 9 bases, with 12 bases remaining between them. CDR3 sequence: CSALTEGEQFF. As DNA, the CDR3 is TGCAGTGCCTTGACGGAGGGTGAGCAGTTCTTC.

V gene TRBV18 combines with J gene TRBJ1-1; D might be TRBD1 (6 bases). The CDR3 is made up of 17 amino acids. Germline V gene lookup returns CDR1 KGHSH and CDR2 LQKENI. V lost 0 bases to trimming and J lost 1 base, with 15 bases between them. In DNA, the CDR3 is TGTGCCAGCTCACCACCGAGGGCAGGGGTTAAGAACACTGAAGCTTTCTTT. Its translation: CASSPPRAGVKNTEAFF.

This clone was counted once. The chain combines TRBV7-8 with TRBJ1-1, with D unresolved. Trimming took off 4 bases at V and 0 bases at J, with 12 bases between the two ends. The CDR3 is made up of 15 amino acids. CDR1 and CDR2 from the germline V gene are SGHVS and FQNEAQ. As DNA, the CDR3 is TGTGCCAGCAGCTCGCGAACAGTGATGAACACTGAAGCTTTCTTT. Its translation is CASSSRTVMNTEAFF.